The following is a T cell receptor beta chain sequence with its context. Its antigen is not known. The record originates from a study of T-cell memory formation after mild COVID-19. The CDR3 sequence is 17 residues long. Per the germline V gene, CDR1 is KGHDR and CDR2 is SFDVKD. V shed 9 bases, J shed 3 bases, and the junction held 16 bases outside the gene matches. Overall study findings and caveats: A balance of CD4 and CD8 characterized clones contracting day 15 to 85, whereas later expanders leaned CD4+. The main location of contracting CD4+ clones was CM and EM, and that of contracting CD8+ clones was EMRA.

One entry per CDR3 protein, called by TCRdb with MiXCR from the 5' RACE reads. Among fewer than 400,000 distinct CDR3 sequences listed, 10% to 15% were seen once. What was sequenced was PBMCs or a T cell subset sorted from them (not recorded which). The J gene is TRBJ1-2, the V gene TRBV24-1; 9 bases map to TRBD1. This TCR derives from a man aged 18 to 30 who had mild COVID-19 (a few samples of this study predate the infection). Cell type and time point are not known. The CDR3 protein is CATRTGLGTGFYYGYTF. The CDR3 coding sequence is TGTGCCACCCGCACGGGACTGGGGACAGGGTTTTACTATGGCTACACCTTC.